This T cell receptor beta chain is drawn from a study of T cell responses to AZD1222 COVID-19 vaccine. This clone was seen once. Trimming removed 3 bases from V and 5 bases from J, with 8 bases in between. Germline loops: CDR1 ENHRY, CDR2 SYGVKD. This CDR3 comprises 13 residues. Generated by immunoSEQ multiplex PCR, the TCRdb table keeps only in-frame clones and is missing some. The table has 100,000 to 150,000 clones, roughly 92% seen once. The TCR sequence derives from an adult in good health. The sample consisted of peripheral blood, taken on day 0 of AZD1222 vaccination. The genes are TRBV10-3 and TRBJ1-5; no clear D. Written as DNA, the CDR3 is TGTGCCATCAGTGAAGTGGCTGATCAGCCCCAGCATTTT. Translating gives CAISEVADQPQHF.